The clone carrying this T cell receptor beta chain has more than one count but fewer than ten. The source of the sample is a study of breast tumors, draining lymph nodes, adjacent tissues. Germline loops: CDR1 MNHEY, CDR2 SVGEGT. The V gene lost 8 bases and the J gene lost 7 bases, with 11 bases spanning the gap. The CDR3 totals 11 residues. The lymph nodes were axillary draining lymph nodes from breast cancer patients. TCRdb passed the multiplex PCR reads through MiXCR, listing each CDR3 protein once. The data hold approximately 300,000 distinct CDR3 sequences, with around 30% observed a single time.

Input material: axillary lymph node tissue. The TCR comes from a female donor with breast cancer. Some clones in this sample may be carry-over from other donors' samples. The chain is built from TRBV6-2 or TRBV6-3 and TRBJ2-5; possibly TRBD2 for D (7 bases). In nucleotides, the CDR3 is TGTGCCAGCGGGGGGGGGGCGACCCAGTACTTC. Its protein is CASGGGATQYF.